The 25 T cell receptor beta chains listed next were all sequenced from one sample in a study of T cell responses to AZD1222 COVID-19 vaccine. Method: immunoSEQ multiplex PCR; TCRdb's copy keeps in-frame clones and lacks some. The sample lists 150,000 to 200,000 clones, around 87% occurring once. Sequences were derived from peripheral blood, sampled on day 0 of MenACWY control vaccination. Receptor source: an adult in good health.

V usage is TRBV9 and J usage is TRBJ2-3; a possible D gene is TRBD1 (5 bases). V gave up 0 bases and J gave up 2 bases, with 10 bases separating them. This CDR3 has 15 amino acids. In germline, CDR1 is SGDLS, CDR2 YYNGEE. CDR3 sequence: CASSVATGTTDTQYF. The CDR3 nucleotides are TGTGCCAGCAGCGTAGCCACAGGTACCACAGATACGCAGTATTTT.

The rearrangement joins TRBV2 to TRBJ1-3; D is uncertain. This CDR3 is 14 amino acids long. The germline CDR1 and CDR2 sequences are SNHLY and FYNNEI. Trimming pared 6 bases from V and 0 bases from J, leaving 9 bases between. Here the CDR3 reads CASSGPSSGNTIYF. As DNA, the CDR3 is TGTGCCAGCAGCGGACCGAGCTCTGGAAACACCATATATTTT.

Here the CDR3 reads CASSLDLGASYTGELFF. The CDR3 DNA reads as TGTGCCAGCAGCTTAGATTTGGGGGCAAGTTACACCGGGGAGCTGTTTTTT. The chain recombines TRBV7-9 with TRBJ2-2; a weak D match, TRBD1 (6 bases). The CDR3 extends over 17 amino acids. The ends were cut back, 1 base at V and 3 bases at J, with 15 bases in the middle. Germline loops: CDR1 SEHNR, CDR2 FQNEAQ (reference sequence).

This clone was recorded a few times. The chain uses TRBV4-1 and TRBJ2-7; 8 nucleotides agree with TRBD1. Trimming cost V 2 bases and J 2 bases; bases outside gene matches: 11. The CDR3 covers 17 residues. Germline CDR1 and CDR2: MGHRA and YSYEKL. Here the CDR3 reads CASSQLPTGAPAYEQYF. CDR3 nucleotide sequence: TGCGCCAGCAGCCAACTACCGACAGGGGCGCCCGCCTACGAGCAGTACTTC.

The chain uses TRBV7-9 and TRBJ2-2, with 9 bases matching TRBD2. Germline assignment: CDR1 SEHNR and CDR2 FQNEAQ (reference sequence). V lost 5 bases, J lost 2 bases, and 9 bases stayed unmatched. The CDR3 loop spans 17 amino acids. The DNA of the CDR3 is TGTGCCAGCAGCCCTCGGCTAGCGGGACCTAACACCGGGGAGCTGTTTTTT. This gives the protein CASSPRLAGPNTGELFF.

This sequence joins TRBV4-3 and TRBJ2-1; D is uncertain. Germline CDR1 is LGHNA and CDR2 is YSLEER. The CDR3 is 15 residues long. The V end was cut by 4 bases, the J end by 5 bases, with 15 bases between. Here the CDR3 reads CASSPYTDQNNEQFF. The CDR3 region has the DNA TGCGCCAGCAGCCCCTACACTGACCAAAACAATGAGCAGTTCTTC.

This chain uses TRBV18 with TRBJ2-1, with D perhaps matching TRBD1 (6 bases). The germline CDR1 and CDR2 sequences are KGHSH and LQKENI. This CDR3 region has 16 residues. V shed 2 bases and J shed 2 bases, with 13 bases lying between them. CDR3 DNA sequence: TGTGCCAGCTCACCAGCAGGGGTGGGTACCTACAATGAGCAGTTCTTC. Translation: CASSPAGVGTYNEQFF.

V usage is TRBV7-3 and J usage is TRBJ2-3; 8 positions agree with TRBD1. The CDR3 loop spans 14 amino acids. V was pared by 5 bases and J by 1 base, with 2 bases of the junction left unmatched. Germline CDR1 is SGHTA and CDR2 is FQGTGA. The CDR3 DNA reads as TGTGCCAGCAGCGGGGGACAGGGCACAGATACGCAGTATTTT. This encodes CASSGGQGTDTQYF.

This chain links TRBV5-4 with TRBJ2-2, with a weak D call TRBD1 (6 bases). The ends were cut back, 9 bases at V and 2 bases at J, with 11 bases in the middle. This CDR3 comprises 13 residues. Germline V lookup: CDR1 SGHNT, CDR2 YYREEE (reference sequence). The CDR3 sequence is CANRDINTGELFF. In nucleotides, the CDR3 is TGTGCCAACCGGGACATCAACACCGGGGAGCTGTTTTTT.

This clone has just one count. CDR3 sequence (DNA): TGTGCCAGCAAAGAGGAGAGCTCTGGAAACACCATATATTTT. Translated, it gives CASKEESSGNTIYF. The chain is built from TRBV13 and TRBJ1-3; D ambiguous. Trimming cost V 7 bases and J 0 bases, with 10 bases left between them. This CDR3 comprises 14 residues. In germline, CDR1 is PRHDT, CDR2 FYEKMQ (reference sequence).

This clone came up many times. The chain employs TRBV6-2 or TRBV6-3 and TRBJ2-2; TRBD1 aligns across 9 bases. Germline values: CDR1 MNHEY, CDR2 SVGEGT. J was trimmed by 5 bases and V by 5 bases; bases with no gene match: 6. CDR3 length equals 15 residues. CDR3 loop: CASSTGGAETGELFF. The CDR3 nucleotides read TGTGCCAGCAGTACAGGGGGCGCCGAGACCGGGGAGCTGTTTTTT.

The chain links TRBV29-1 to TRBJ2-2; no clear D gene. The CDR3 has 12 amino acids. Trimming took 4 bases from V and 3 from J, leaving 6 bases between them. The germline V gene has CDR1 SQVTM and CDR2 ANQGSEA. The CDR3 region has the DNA TGCAGCGTTGGAAGGGACACCGGGGAGCTGTTTTTT. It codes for CSVGRDTGELFF.

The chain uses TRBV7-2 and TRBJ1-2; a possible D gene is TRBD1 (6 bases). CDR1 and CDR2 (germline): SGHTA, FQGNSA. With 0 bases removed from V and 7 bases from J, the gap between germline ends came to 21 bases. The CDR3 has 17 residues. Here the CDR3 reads CASSLAGDRPTRGGYTF. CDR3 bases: TGTGCCAGCAGCTTAGCCGGAGACAGGCCAACAAGAGGTGGCTACACCTTC.

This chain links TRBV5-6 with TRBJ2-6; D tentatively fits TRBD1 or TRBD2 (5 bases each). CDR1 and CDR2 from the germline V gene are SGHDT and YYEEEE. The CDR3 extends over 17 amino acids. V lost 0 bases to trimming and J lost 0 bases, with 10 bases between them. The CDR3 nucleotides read TGTGCCAGCAGCTTGGGGGGCAGCGGCTCTGGGGCCAACGTCCTGACTTTC. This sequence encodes CASSLGGSGSGANVLTF.

The DNA of the CDR3 is TGTGCCAGCAGCGCCCAGGGGCCCGCTAACTATGGCTACACCTTC. Translating it yields CASSAQGPANYGYTF. The genes are TRBV7-2 and TRBJ1-2; weak D call: TRBD1 (6 bases). Trimming cost V 5 bases and J 0 bases, with 13 bases left between them. The germline CDR1 and CDR2 sequences are SGHTA and FQGNSA. CDR3 length equals 15 residues. Full variable domain (outside the CDR3, taken from reference TRBV7-2 and TRBJ1-2): GAGVSQSPSNKVTEKGKDVELRCDPISGHTALYWYRQSLGQGLEFLIYFQGNSAPDKSGLPSDRFSAERTGGSVSTLTIQRTQQEDSAVYLCASSAQGPANYGYTFGSGTRLTVV.

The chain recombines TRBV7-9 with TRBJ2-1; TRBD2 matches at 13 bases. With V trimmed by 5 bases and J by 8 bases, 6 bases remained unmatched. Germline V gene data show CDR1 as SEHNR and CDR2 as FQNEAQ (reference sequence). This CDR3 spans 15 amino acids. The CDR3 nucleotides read TGTGCCAGCAGCCGGACTAGCGGGAGTCGGGATGAGCAGTTCTTC. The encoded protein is CASSRTSGSRDEQFF. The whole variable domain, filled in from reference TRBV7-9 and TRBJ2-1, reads DTGVSQNPRHKITKRGQNVTFRCDPISEHNRLYWYRQTLGQGPEFLTYFQNEAQLEKSRLLSDRFSAERPKGSFSTLEIQRTEQGDSAMYLCASSRTSGSRDEQFFGPGTRLTVL.

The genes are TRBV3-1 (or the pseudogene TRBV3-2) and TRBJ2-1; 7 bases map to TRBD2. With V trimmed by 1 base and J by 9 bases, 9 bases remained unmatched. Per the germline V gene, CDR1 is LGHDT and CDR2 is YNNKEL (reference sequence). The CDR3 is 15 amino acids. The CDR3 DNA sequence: TGTGCCAGCAGCCAAGTCCTGGGGAGGGTCGGTGAGCAGTTCTTC. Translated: CASSQVLGRVGEQFF.

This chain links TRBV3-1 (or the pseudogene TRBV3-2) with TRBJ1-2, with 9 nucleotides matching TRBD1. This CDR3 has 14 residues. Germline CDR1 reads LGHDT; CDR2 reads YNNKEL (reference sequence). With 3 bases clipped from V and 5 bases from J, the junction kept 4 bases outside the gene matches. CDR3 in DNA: TGTGCCAGCAGCCATGGGGACAGGGTTTATGGCTACACCTTC. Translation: CASSHGDRVYGYTF.

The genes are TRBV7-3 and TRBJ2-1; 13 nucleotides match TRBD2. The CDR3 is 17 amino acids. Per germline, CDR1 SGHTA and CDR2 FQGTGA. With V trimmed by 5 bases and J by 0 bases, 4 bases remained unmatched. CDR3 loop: CASSPWTSGSSYNEQFF. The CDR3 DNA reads TGTGCCAGCAGCCCATGGACTAGCGGGAGCTCCTACAATGAGCAGTTCTTC.

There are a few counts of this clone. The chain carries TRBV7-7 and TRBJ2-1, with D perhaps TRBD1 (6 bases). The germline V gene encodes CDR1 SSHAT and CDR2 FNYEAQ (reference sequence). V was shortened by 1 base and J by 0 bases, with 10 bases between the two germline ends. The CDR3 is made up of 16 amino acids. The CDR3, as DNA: TGTGCCAGCAGCTTAGGACAGGATAGCTCCTACAATGAGCAGTTCTTC. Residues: CASSLGQDSSYNEQFF. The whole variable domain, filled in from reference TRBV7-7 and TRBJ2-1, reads GAGVSQSPRYKVTKRGQDVTLRCDPISSHATLYWYQQALGQGPEFLTYFNYEAQPDKSGLPSDRFSAERPEGSISTLTIQRTEQRDSAMYRCASSLGQDSSYNEQFFGPGTRLTVL.

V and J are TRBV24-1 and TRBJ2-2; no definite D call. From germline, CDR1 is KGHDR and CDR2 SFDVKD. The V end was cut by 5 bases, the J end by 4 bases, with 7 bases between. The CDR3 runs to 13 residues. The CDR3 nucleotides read TGTGCCACCAGTGGACCCGCCACCGGGGAGCTGTTTTTT. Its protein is CATSGPATGELFF.

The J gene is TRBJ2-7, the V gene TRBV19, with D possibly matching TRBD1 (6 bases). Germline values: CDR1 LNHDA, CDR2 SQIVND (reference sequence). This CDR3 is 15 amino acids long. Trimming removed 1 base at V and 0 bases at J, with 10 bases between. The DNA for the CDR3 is TGTGCCAGTAGTATAGGGGCAGGGGCCTCCTACGAGCAGTACTTC. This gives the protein CASSIGAGASYEQYF.

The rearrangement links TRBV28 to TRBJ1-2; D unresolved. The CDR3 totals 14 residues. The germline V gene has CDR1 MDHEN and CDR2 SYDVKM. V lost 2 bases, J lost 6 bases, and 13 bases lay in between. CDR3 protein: CASSLPTWTDGYTF. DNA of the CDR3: TGTGCCAGCAGTTTACCTACATGGACGGATGGCTACACCTTC.

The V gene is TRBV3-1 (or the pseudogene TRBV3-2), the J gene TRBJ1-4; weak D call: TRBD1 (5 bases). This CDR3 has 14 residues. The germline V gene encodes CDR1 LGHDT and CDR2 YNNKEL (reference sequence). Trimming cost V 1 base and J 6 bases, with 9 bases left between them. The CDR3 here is CASSQGGEYEKLFF. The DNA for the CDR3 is TGTGCCAGCAGCCAAGGAGGGGAGTATGAAAAACTGTTTTTT.

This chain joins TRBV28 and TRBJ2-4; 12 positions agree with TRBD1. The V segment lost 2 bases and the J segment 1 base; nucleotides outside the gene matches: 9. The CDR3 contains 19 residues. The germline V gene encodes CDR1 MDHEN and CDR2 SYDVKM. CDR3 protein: CASSLLGQGAFGAKNIQYF. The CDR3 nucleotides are TGTGCCAGCAGTTTACTGGGACAGGGGGCCTTCGGCGCCAAAAACATTCAGTACTTC.